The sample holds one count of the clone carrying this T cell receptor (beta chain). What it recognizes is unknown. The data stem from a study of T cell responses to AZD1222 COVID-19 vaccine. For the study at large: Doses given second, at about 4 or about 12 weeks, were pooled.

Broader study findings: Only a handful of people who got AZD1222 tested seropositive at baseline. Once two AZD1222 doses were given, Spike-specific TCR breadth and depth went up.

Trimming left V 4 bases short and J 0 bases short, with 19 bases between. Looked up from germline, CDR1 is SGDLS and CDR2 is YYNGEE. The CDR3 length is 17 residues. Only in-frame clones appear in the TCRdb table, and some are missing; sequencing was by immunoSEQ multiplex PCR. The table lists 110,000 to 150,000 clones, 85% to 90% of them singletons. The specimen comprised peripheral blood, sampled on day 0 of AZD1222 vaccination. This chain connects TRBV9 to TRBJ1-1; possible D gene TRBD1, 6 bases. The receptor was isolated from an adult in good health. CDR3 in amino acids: CASSPGGPLALNTEAFF. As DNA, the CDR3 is TGTGCCAGCAGCCCCGGGGGGCCCTTGGCCTTGAACACTGAAGCTTTCTTT.